Listed below are T cell receptor beta chains from one sample, sequenced in a study of cytomegalovirus exposure and HLA in healthy donors. Sequencing used immunoSEQ multiplex PCR; TCRdb keeps in-frame clones, though not all of them. The table has around 130,000 clones, roughly 78% seen once. Sequenced input: PBMCs. The receptors derive from a man aged 40-50 years in good health and CMV-seronegative. The CDR3 runs from the conserved cysteine through the conserved F or W. D genes are given only for firm matches. Clone size appears in some rows only: once, few, many, or a class for an expanded clone.

>TRBV7-3|TRBJ2-7|.|.
TGTGCCAGCAGCTCCGGGGGCGAGCAGTACTTC
CASSSGGEQYF
>TRBV5-1|TRBJ2-1|.|TRBD2
TGCGCCAGCAGCCGATCGACTAGCGGGAGCCCGAACTCCTACAATGAGCAGTTCTTC
CASSRSTSGSPNSYNEQFF
>TRBV2|TRBJ2-3|.|.
TGTGCCAGCAGACAGGGCCCCCGCCCATCAGATACGCAGTATTTT
CASRQGPRPSDTQYF
>TRBV2|TRBJ1-2|.|.
TGTGCCAGCAGTGGACAGTCGTCCATCTATGGCTACACCTTC
CASSGQSSIYGYTF
>TRBV18|TRBJ2-7|.|TRBD1
TGTGCCAGCTCACCGGGACAGGGCTCCTACGAGCAGTACTTC
CASSPGQGSYEQYF
>TRBV6-1|TRBJ1-3|few|.
TGTGCCAGCAGTGAATCCGGGGCTGGAAACACCATATATTTT
CASSESGAGNTIYF
>TRBV2|TRBJ2-7|.|TRBD2
TGTGCCAGCAGACGGCGGGGGAGCTCCTACGAGCAGTACTTC
CASRRRGSSYEQYF
>TRBV7-9|TRBJ1-3|.|.
TGTGCCAGCAGCTTAGATCCTGCGGCGTCTGGAAACACCATATATTTT
CASSLDPAASGNTIYF
>TRBV7-9|TRBJ2-7|few|.
TGTGCCAGCAGCTCTGGACAGTTCTACGAGCAGTACTTC
CASSSGQFYEQYF
>TRBV6-7|TRBJ1-5|once|.
TGTGCCAGCAGCAGGAATTCGGGCAATCAGCCCCAGCATTTT
CASSRNSGNQPQHF